This entry lists 17 T cell receptor beta chains sequenced from one sample in a study of blood T cell repertoires in COVID-19. Clones were sequenced by immunoSEQ multiplex PCR, and TCRdb holds only the in-frame ones, with some missing. The table records 250,000 to 350,000 clones, roughly 84% of them present only once. Sequencing was done on a sample of peripheral blood. These TCRs come from a human donor with COVID-19, enrolled during active disease. The donor label of this sample is uncertain.

The CDR3 sequence is CASSAGGLAGESGELFF. The CDR3 bases are TGCGCCAGCAGCGCGGGGGGACTAGCGGGAGAGTCCGGGGAGCTGTTTTTT. The chain recombines TRBV5-1 with TRBJ2-2, with 14 bases matching TRBD2. V lost 4 bases to trimming and J lost 6 bases; unmatched junction nucleotides: 8. CDR1 is SGHRS and CDR2 is YFSETQ in the germline V gene. The CDR3 runs 17 residues.

The genes are TRBV30 and TRBJ1-3; a weak D match, TRBD1 (6 bases). The germline V gene has CDR1 GTSNPN and CDR2 SVGIG (reference sequence). This CDR3 contains 15 residues. With 2 bases removed from V and 0 bases from J, the gap between germline ends came to 11 bases. The CDR3 region is CAWSIGDTSGNTIYF. Written as DNA, the CDR3 is TGTGCCTGGAGTATCGGGGACACCTCTGGAAACACCATATATTTT.

V is TRBV6-5 and J is TRBJ2-7, with 9 bases fitting TRBD2. The CDR3 totals 14 residues. Trimming took 7 bases from V and 4 from J; bases not matched to a gene: 8. Germline V gene sequence: CDR1 MNHEY, CDR2 SVGAGI. The CDR3 DNA is TGTGCCAGCACCCAACTAGCGGGTTCATACGAGCAGTACTTC. Protein product: CASTQLAGSYEQYF.

V is TRBV6-5 and J is TRBJ1-2; D remains unclear. Deletions cut 5 bases from V and 4 bases from J, with 17 bases between. Per germline, CDR1 MNHEY and CDR2 SVGAGI. The CDR3 sequence is 15 residues long. The CDR3 DNA reads TGTGCCAGCAGTCCCGCCCCCCCGGGAGGCTATGGCTACACCTTC. Translation gives CASSPAPPGGYGYTF.

Details on this clone: The germline gene is not matched at one end of the junction; a read error may be the cause. The chain combines TRBV5-8 with TRBJ1-2; no clear D gene. This CDR3 is 13 amino acids long. Germline CDR1 reads SGHTS; CDR2 reads YDEGEE. The CDR3 spells CASSLVEEPPIPF. For the CDR3, the DNA is TGTGCCAGCAGCTTGGTAGAGGAGCCGCCGATCCCCTTC.

This chain connects TRBV7-9 to TRBJ2-5, with D possibly TRBD1 on 5 matching bases. Trimming cost V 5 bases and J 5 bases, with 18 bases left between them. Germline V gives CDR1 SEHNR, CDR2 FQNEAQ (reference sequence). The CDR3 runs 15 residues. This CDR3 is CASSLPTGSGETQYF. DNA for the CDR3: TGTGCCAGCAGCCTCCCAACAGGTTCTGGGGAGACCCAGTACTTC. The variable domain in full, with the rest retrieved from reference TRBV7-9 and TRBJ2-5, is DTGVSQNPRHKITKRGQNVTFRCDPISEHNRLYWYRQTLGQGPEFLTYFQNEAQLEKSRLLSDRFSAERPKGSFSTLEIQRTEQGDSAMYLCASSLPTGSGETQYFGPGTRLLVL.

The chain couples TRBV7-2 to TRBJ2-5, with 7 bases identical to TRBD2. The germline gives CDR1 SGHTA, CDR2 FQGNSA. Losses at the gene ends were 2 bases for V and 5 bases for J; bases not matched to a gene: 8. The CDR3 sequence is 15 residues long. The DNA of the CDR3 is TGTGCCAGCAGCTTAACTGGGGGGGTGTTCGAGACCCAGTACTTC. It codes for CASSLTGGVFETQYF.

The chain is built from TRBV6-5 and TRBJ2-7; 7 nucleotides align to TRBD1. V lost 0 bases and J lost 7; bases outside the gene matches: 9. Germline V gene data show CDR1 as MNHEY and CDR2 as SVGAGI. The CDR3 spans 15 residues. The CDR3 loop is CASSYSGTGVREQYF. The CDR3 nucleotides are TGTGCCAGCAGTTACTCGGGTACAGGGGTAAGGGAGCAGTACTTC.

This chain joins TRBV28 and TRBJ2-1; 9 nucleotides line up with TRBD2. CDR3 size: 14 residues. CDR1 and CDR2 from the germline V gene are MDHEN and SYDVKM. Trimming took 6 bases from V and 9 from J; bases not matched to a gene: 9. CDR3 sequence reads: CASSLAGVWGEQFF. The CDR3 region has the DNA TGTGCCAGCAGCTTAGCGGGGGTCTGGGGTGAGCAGTTCTTC.

The chain recombines TRBV30 with TRBJ1-1; D is ambiguous. The V gene's germline CDR1 is GTSNPN and CDR2 SVGIG (reference sequence). The CDR3 is made up of 12 amino acids. V was shortened by 6 bases and J by 5 bases, with 13 bases between the two germline ends. The CDR3 sequence: CACSTKQTEAFF. The CDR3 bases are TGTGCCTGCTCGACAAAACAGACTGAAGCTTTCTTT.

Comments on this clone: The sample holds other DNA sequences that translate to the same CDR3. The V gene is TRBV5-1, the J gene TRBJ1-1, with TRBD1 matching 10 bases. J gave up 5 bases and V 0 bases, and 4 bases lay outside the gene matches. Per germline, CDR1 SGHRS and CDR2 YFSETQ. This CDR3 has 15 residues. The CDR3 region is CASSLDGTGETEAFF. The CDR3 DNA follows: TGCGCCAGCAGCTTGGATGGGACAGGGGAAACTGAAGCTTTCTTT.

V usage is TRBV7-8 and J usage is TRBJ2-2; TRBD2 matches at 8 bases. Looked up from germline, CDR1 is SGHVS and CDR2 is FQNEAQ. This CDR3 is 15 amino acids long. With V trimmed by 5 bases and J by 4 bases, 6 bases remained unmatched. Here the CDR3 reads CASSLSGGATGELFF. The CDR3 region has the DNA TGTGCCAGCAGCCTAAGCGGGGGTGCCACCGGGGAGCTGTTTTTT.

This chain uses TRBV7-8 with TRBJ2-3, with TRBD1 identical over 7 bases. There are 16 residues in the CDR3. Germline V CDR1 and CDR2: SGHVS, FQNEAQ. With V trimmed by 5 bases and J by 1 base, 9 bases remained unmatched. CDR3 nucleotide sequence: TGTGCCAGCAGCCCCATCGGTAGGGGGCGCACAGATACGCAGTATTTT. Translation: CASSPIGRGRTDTQYF.

The chain employs TRBV7-2 and TRBJ2-7; D may be TRBD2 (6 bases). Between the trimmed V and J ends, which lost 6 bases and 2 bases, there was a span of 17 bases. This CDR3 is 15 amino acids long. CDR1 SGHTA and CDR2 FQGNSA come from the germline V gene. The CDR3 region has the DNA TGTGCCAGCAGTTTCGACGGCGGGGTGACCTACGAGCAGTACTTC. Protein product: CASSFDGGVTYEQYF. The whole variable domain, filled in from reference TRBV7-2 and TRBJ2-7, reads GAGVSQSPSNKVTEKGKDVELRCDPISGHTALYWYRQSLGQGLEFLIYFQGNSAPDKSGLPSDRFSAERTGGSVSTLTIQRTQQEDSAVYLCASSFDGGVTYEQYFGPGTRLTVT.

This clone was counted many times. The chain has TRBV19 and TRBJ2-7; TRBD2 agrees at 12 bases. V shed 6 bases, J shed 3 bases, and the junction held 9 bases outside the gene matches. Germline CDR1 and CDR2: LNHDA and SQIVND (reference sequence). The CDR3 length is 16 residues. The chain's CDR3 is CASSSNPGLAGYEQYF. The CDR3 region has the DNA TGTGCCAGTAGCTCCAATCCGGGACTAGCGGGCTACGAGCAGTACTTC.

This chain uses TRBV30 with TRBJ2-1; TRBD2 might be the D (5 bases). This CDR3 has 13 amino acids. V gave up 0 bases and J gave up 9 bases, with 12 bases separating them. CDR1 is GTSNPN, CDR2 SVGIG, per germline (reference sequence). The DNA for the CDR3 is TGTGCCTGGAGTGTACTGACTACGGGTGAGCAGTTCTTC. Translation: CAWSVLTTGEQFF.

This clone was picked up a small number of times. The chain has TRBV6-2 or TRBV6-3 and TRBJ1-6; 10 nucleotides line up with TRBD1. The CDR3 is 16 residues long. CDR1 and CDR2 (germline): MNHEY, SVGEGT. V lost 2 bases, J lost 5 bases, and 3 bases stayed unmatched. CDR3 nucleotides: TGTGCCAGCAGTTACGACAGGGGGCGTCATAATTCACCCCTCCACTTT. It encodes CASSYDRGRHNSPLHF.